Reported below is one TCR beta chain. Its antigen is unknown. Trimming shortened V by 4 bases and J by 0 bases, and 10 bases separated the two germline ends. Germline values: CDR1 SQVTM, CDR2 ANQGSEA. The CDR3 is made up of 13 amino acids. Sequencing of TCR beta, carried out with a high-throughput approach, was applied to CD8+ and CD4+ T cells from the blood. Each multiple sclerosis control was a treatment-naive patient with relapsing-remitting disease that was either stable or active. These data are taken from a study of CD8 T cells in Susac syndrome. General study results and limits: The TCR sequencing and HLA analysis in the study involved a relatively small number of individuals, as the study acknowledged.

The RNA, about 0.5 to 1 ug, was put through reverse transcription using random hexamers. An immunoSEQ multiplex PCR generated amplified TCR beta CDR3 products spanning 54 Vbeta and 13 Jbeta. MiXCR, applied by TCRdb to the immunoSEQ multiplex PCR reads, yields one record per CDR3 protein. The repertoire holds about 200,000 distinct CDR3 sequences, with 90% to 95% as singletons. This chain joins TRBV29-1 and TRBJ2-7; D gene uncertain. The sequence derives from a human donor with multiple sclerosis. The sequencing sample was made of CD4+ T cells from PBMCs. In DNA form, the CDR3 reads TGCAGCGTTGTGTCTTACAGCTCCTACGAGCAGTACTTC. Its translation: CSVVSYSSYEQYF.